Sequencing of this TCR beta chain was carried out in a study of blood T cell repertoires in COVID-19. About the study: PBMCs, B-cell-depleted T cells, or T cells were the source of the cDNA or gDNA that made up the material.

The CDR3 contains 18 residues. Trimming pared 0 bases from V and 0 bases from J, leaving 15 bases between. CDR1 and CDR2 from the germline V gene are LGHDT and YNNKEL (reference sequence). Method: immunoSEQ multiplex PCR; TCRdb's copy keeps in-frame clones and lacks some. Of tens of thousands of clones listed, 65% to 90% are singletons. The specimen sequenced was peripheral blood. This sequence joins TRBV3-1 (or the pseudogene TRBV3-2) and TRBJ2-1, with no clear D. The clonotype originates from a man between 65 and 85 years old with active or convalescent COVID-19. The CDR3 bases are TGTGCCAGCAGCCAAGATCTTCGGCGCGGAGACTCCTACAATGAGCAGTTCTTC. It specifies CASSQDLRRGDSYNEQFF.